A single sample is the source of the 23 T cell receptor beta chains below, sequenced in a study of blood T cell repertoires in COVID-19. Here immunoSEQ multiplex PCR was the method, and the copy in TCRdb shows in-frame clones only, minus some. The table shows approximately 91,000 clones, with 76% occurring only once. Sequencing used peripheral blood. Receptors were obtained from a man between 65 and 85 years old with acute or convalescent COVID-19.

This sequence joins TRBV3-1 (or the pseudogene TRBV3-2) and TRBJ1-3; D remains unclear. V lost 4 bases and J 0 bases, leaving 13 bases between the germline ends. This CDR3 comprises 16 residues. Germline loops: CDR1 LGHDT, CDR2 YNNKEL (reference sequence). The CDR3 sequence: CASSRGYSNSGNTIYF. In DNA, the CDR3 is TGTGCCAGCAGCCGAGGGTATAGTAACTCTGGAAACACCATATATTTT.

Written as DNA, the CDR3 is TGTGCCAGCAGTCCTCGACAGGGGGGAATTCAAGAGACCCAGTACTTC. It translates to CASSPRQGGIQETQYF. V usage is TRBV28 and J usage is TRBJ2-5; TRBD1 agrees at 9 bases. The CDR3 is 16 residues long. Germline V lookup: CDR1 MDHEN, CDR2 SYDVKM. J gave up 2 bases and V 5 bases, and 9 bases lay outside the gene matches.

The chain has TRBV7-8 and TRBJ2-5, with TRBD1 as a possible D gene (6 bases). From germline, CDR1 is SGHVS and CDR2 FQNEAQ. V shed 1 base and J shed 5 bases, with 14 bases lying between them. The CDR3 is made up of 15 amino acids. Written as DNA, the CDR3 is TGTGCCAGCAGCTTAGATCATCAGGGGTGGGAGACCCAGTACTTC. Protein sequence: CASSLDHQGWETQYF. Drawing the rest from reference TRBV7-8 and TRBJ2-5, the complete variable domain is GAGVSQSPRYKVAKRGQDVALRCDPISGHVSLFWYQQALGQGPEFLTYFQNEAQLDKSGLPSDRFFAERPEGSVSTLKIQRTQQEDSAVYLCASSLDHQGWETQYFGPGTRLLVL.

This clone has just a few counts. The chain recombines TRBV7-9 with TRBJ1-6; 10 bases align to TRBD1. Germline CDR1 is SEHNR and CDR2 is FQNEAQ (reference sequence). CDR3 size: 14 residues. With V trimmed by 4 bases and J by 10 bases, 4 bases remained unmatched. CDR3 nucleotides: TGTGCCAGCAGCTCGGGACAGGGGAGCTCACCCCTCCACTTT. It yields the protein CASSSGQGSSPLHF.

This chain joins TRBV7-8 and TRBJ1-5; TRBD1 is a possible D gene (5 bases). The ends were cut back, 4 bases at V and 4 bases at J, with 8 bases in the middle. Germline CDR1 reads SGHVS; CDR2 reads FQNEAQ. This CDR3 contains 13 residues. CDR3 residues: CASSSDSNQPQHF. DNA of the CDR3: TGTGCCAGCAGCTCCGACAGTAATCAGCCCCAGCATTTT.

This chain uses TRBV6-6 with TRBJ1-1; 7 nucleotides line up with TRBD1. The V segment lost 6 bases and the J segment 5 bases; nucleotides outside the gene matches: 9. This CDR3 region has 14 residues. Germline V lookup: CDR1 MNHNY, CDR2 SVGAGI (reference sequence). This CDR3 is CASSLDRERTEAFF. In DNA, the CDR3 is TGTGCCAGCAGCCTTGACAGGGAAAGAACTGAAGCTTTCTTT.

CDR3 region: CATRILGRGNQPQHF. CDR3 in DNA: TGTGCCACCAGAATTTTGGGGCGGGGAAATCAGCCCCAGCATTTT. The chain employs TRBV6-5 and TRBJ1-5; possible D gene TRBD1, 5 bases. CDR3 length: 15 amino acids. Germline CDR1 is MNHEY and CDR2 is SVGAGI. The V end was cut by 10 bases, the J end by 4 bases, with 20 bases between.

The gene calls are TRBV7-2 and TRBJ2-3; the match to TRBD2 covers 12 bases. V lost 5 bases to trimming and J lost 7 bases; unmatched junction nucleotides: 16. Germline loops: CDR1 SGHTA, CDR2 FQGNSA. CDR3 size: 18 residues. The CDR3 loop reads CASSPLAGLAGGSNTQYF. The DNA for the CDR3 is TGTGCCAGCAGCCCCCTCGCGGGGCTAGCGGGAGGGTCGAATACGCAGTATTTT.

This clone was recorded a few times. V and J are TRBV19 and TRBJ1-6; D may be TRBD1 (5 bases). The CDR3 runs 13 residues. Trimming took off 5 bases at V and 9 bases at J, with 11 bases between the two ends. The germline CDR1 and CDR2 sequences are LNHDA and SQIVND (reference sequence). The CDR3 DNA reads TGTGCCAGTAGTCCCGACAGAACTTCACCCCTCCACTTT. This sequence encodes CASSPDRTSPLHF.

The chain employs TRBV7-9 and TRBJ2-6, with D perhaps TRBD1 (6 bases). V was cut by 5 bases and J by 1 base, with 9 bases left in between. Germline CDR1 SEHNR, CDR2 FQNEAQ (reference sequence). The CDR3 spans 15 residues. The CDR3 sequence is CASSLGQSGANVLTF. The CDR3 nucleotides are TGTGCCAGCAGCCTCGGACAGTCTGGGGCCAACGTCCTGACTTTC.

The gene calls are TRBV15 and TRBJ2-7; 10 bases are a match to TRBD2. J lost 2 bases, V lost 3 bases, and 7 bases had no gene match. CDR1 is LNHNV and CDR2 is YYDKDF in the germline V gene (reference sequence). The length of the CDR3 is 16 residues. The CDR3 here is CATSSPGTSVPYEQYF. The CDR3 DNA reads TGTGCCACCAGCAGCCCCGGGACTAGCGTTCCCTACGAGCAGTACTTC.

This CDR3 reads CASSLRGHGNGYTF. DNA for the CDR3: TGTGCCAGCAGCCTCAGGGGACACGGGAATGGCTACACCTTC. The rearrangement joins TRBV27 to TRBJ1-2; maybe TRBD1 (6 bases). This CDR3 has 14 residues. V lost 6 bases, J lost 6 bases, and 17 bases lay in between. CDR1 and CDR2 from the germline V gene are MNHEY and SMNVEV (reference sequence).

The CDR3 DNA reads as TGTGCCAGCAGCTTAGGGCAGGGACTCTACGAGCAGTACTTC. Translation: CASSLGQGLYEQYF. This rearrangement joins TRBV7-3 to TRBJ2-7; weak D call: TRBD2 (6 bases). Trimming removed 2 bases from V and 3 bases from J, with 11 bases in between. In germline, CDR1 is SGHTA, CDR2 FQGTGA. The length of the CDR3 is 14 residues.

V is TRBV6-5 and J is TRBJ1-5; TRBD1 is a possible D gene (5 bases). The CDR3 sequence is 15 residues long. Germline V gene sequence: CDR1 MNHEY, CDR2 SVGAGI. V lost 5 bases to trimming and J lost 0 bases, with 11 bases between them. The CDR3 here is CASSLDRNSNQPQHF. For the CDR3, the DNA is TGTGCCAGCAGTCTAGACAGAAATAGCAATCAGCCCCAGCATTTT.

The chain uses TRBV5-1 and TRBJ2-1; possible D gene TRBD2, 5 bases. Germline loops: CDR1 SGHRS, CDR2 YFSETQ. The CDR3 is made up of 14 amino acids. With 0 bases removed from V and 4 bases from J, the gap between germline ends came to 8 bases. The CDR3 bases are TGCGCCAGCAGCTTGGAGTCGGGGTACAATGAGCAGTTCTTC. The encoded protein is CASSLESGYNEQFF.

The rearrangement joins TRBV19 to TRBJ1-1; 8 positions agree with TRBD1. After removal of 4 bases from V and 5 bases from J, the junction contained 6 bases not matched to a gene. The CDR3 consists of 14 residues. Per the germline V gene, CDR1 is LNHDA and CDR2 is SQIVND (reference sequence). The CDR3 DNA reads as TGTGCCAGTAGTAGCACAGGGGGGATTACTGAAGCTTTCTTT. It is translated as CASSSTGGITEAFF.

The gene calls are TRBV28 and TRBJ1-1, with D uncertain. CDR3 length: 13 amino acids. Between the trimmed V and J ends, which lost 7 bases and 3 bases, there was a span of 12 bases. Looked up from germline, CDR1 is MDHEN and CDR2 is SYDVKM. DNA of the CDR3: TGTGCCAGCAATGACATTCCGGACACTGAAGCTTTCTTT. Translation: CASNDIPDTEAFF.

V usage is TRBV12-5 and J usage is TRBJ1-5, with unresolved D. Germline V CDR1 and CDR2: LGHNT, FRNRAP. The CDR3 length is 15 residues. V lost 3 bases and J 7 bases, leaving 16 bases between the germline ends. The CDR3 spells CASGLTYDNEQPQHF. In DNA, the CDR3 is TGTGCTAGTGGTTTAACCTATGATAATGAACAGCCCCAGCATTTT.

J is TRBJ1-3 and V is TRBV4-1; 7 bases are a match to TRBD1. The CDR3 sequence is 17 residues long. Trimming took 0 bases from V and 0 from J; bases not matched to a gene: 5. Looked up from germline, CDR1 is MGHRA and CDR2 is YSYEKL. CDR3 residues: CASSQDSTGASGNTIYF. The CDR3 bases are TGCGCCAGCAGCCAAGATTCAACAGGGGCCTCTGGAAACACCATATATTTT.

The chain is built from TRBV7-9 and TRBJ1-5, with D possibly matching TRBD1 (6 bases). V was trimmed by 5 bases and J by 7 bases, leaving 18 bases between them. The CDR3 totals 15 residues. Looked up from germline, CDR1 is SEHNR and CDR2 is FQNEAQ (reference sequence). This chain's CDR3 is CASSQTGTIDQPQHF. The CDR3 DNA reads TGTGCCAGCAGCCAAACCGGGACAATCGACCAGCCCCAGCATTTT. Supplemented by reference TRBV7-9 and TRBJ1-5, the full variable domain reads DTGVSQNPRHKITKRGQNVTFRCDPISEHNRLYWYRQTLGQGPEFLTYFQNEAQLEKSRLLSDRFSAERPKGSFSTLEIQRTEQGDSAMYLCASSQTGTIDQPQHFGDGTRLSIL.

CDR3 nucleotide sequence: TGTGCCAGCTCACCGGCGGGACTAGCGGGAAGATCAGATACGCAGTATTTT. Encoded protein: CASSPAGLAGRSDTQYF. This chain connects TRBV18 to TRBJ2-3; 13 bases fit TRBD2. CDR1 and CDR2 (germline): KGHSH, LQKENI. V dropped 3 bases and J dropped 4; count of bases not matched to a gene: 7. The CDR3 totals 17 residues.

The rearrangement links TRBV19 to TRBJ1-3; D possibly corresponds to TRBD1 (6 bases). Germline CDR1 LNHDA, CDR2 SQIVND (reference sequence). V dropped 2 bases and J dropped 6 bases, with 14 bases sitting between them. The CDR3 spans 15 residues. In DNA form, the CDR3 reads TGTGCCAGTAGTATACGGGTCAGGGGAATAAACACCATATATTTT. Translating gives CASSIRVRGINTIYF.

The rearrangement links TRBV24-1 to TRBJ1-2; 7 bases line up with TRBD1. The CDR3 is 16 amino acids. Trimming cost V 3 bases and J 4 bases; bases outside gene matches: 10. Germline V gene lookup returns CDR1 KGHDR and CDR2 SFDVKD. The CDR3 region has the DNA TGTGCCACCAGTGATGGGAGACAGGGTAGAGGCTATGGCTACACCTTC. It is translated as CATSDGRQGRGYGYTF.